Sequencing of this T cell receptor (beta chain) was carried out in a study of T-cell reconstitution after alpha-beta-depleted transplantation in children. This clonotype came up a few times. Preparation of the TCRbeta library used unique molecular identifiers. A single record per CDR3 protein comes from TCRdb applying MiXCR to the PCR reads. The data show a few hundred thousand distinct CDR3 sequences, with approximately 20% seen just once and 2.5% to 4% held by the top ten. This CDR3 region has 11 residues. V was trimmed by 11 bases and J by 1 base, leaving 8 bases between them. Germline V gene lookup returns CDR1 SEHNR and CDR2 FQNEAQ (reference sequence).

This chain links TRBV7-9 with TRBJ1-1; TRBD1 is a possible D gene (5 bases). The material was PBMCs from the stem cell graft donor, obtained from the stem cell graft. This clonotype was sampled from a human donor who donated a stem cell graft to a child with acute lymphoblastic leukemia. CDR3 DNA sequence: TGTGCCGGTGGGGGGAACACTGAAGCTTTCTTT. It is translated as CAGGGNTEAFF.